The next 28 T cell receptor beta chains were all read from a single sample in a study of blood T cell repertoires in COVID-19. The data were produced by immunoSEQ multiplex PCR, yet TCRdb's version contains in-frame clones alone and is incomplete. The sample comprises about 430,000 clones, around nine tenths of which are singletons, and 1.4% to 1.5% rests with the top ten. Sequenced: PBMCs or T cells enriched from blood (not recorded which). The source is a woman aged 18-29 years who had been exposed to COVID-19.

This clone was found a few times. This sequence joins TRBV25-1 and TRBJ1-5, with D hard to call. Per germline, CDR1 MGHDK and CDR2 SYGVNS. Between the trimmed V and J ends, which lost 2 bases and 2 bases, there was a span of 7 bases. The CDR3 has 14 amino acids. The CDR3 bases are TGTGCCAGCAGTGAAGAGGGAGGCAATCAGCCCCAGCATTTT. It translates to CASSEEGGNQPQHF.

This clone was counted only a few times. The chain recombines TRBV2 with TRBJ2-7; 7 bases line up with TRBD2. The trim removed 8 bases at V and 3 bases at J, leaving 13 bases unmatched. This CDR3 contains 15 residues. CDR1 is SNHLY and CDR2 is FYNNEI in the germline V gene. CDR3 protein: CASRPGRNPNYEQYF. CDR3 nucleotides: TGTGCCAGCCGACCCGGGAGGAACCCAAACTACGAGCAGTACTTC.

The chain employs TRBV9 and TRBJ2-7; TRBD2 matches 14 bases. Germline lookup yields CDR1 SGDLS and CDR2 YYNGEE. The CDR3 runs 16 residues. Trimming removed 5 bases from V and 3 bases from J; junction bases left unmatched: 7. The CDR3 is CASRAKGLAGVYEQYF. CDR3 DNA sequence: TGTGCCAGCAGAGCCAAGGGACTAGCGGGAGTCTACGAGCAGTACTTC.

This chain links TRBV28 with TRBJ2-2; 10 nucleotides align to TRBD1. Germline V gene data show CDR1 as MDHEN and CDR2 as SYDVKM. The CDR3 has 15 amino acids. J was trimmed by 6 bases and V by 6 bases; bases with no gene match: 7. The CDR3 DNA sequence: TGTGCCAGCAGCCAATCCGGGACAGGGGCCGGGGAGCTGTTTTTT. Translation gives CASSQSGTGAGELFF.

The chain has TRBV6-5 and TRBJ1-5, with TRBD1 identical over 8 bases. CDR1 is MNHEY, CDR2 SVGAGI, per germline. This CDR3 has 14 amino acids. V lost 9 bases to trimming and J lost 1 base; unmatched junction nucleotides: 5. CDR3 loop: CASNRDRSNQPQHF. The DNA of the CDR3 is TGTGCCAGTAACCGGGACAGGAGCAATCAGCCCCAGCATTTT.

V and J are TRBV5-1 and TRBJ1-6; D remains ambiguous. CDR1 and CDR2 from the germline V gene are SGHRS and YFSETQ. Deletions cut 1 base from V and 4 bases from J, with 9 bases between. CDR3 size: 15 residues. CDR3 sequence (DNA): TGCGCCAGCAGCTTGACGGACTCTTATAATTCACCCCTCCACTTT. Amino acids: CASSLTDSYNSPLHF.

The gene calls are TRBV5-6 and TRBJ2-3, with D maybe TRBD2 (5 bases). From germline, CDR1 is SGHDT and CDR2 YYEEEE. V lost 0 bases to trimming and J lost 3 bases, with 11 bases between them. This CDR3 has 15 residues. This CDR3 is CASSLGGGWTDTQYF. The CDR3 nucleotides read TGTGCCAGCAGCTTGGGAGGCGGGTGGACAGATACGCAGTATTTT. The variable domain in full, completed from reference TRBV5-6 and TRBJ2-3, reads DAGVTQSPTHLIKTRGQQVTLRCSPKSGHDTVSWYQQALGQGPQFIFQYYEEEERQRGNFPDRFSGHQFPNYSSELNVNALLLGDSALYLCASSLGGGWTDTQYFGPGTRLTVL.

The chain links TRBV4-1 to TRBJ2-5; a weak D match, TRBD1 (5 bases). The ends were cut back, 0 bases at V and 5 bases at J, with 19 bases in the middle. The CDR3 consists of 17 residues. Germline CDR1 reads MGHRA; CDR2 reads YSYEKL. In DNA form, the CDR3 reads TGCGCCAGCAGCCAAGATCGTGGGGCGCAAAAGAAGGAGACCCAGTACTTC. Translated: CASSQDRGAQKKETQYF.

The gene calls are TRBV29-1 and TRBJ1-1; 7 bases are a match to TRBD1. Germline V CDR1 and CDR2: SQVTM, ANQGSEA. With 6 bases clipped from V and 0 bases from J, the junction kept 4 bases outside the gene matches. This CDR3 comprises 13 residues. CDR3 sequence reads: CSVGQVMNTEAFF. The DNA of the CDR3 is TGCAGCGTCGGACAGGTAATGAACACTGAAGCTTTCTTT.

A word on this clone: Other DNA sequences in the sample encode the same CDR3. V and J are TRBV27 and TRBJ1-1; 8 nucleotides line up with TRBD1. This CDR3 comprises 14 residues. CDR1 is MNHEY, CDR2 SMNVEV, per germline (reference sequence). The V segment lost 3 bases and the J segment 2 bases; nucleotides outside the gene matches: 2. The chain's CDR3 is CASSFGQGNTEAFF. The CDR3 DNA sequence: TGTGCCAGCAGTTTTGGACAGGGTAACACTGAAGCTTTCTTT.

The V and J genes are TRBV5-1 and TRBJ2-7, with D perhaps TRBD1 (6 bases). The CDR3 covers 16 residues. V was clipped by 3 bases and J by 6 bases, with 22 bases between them. Germline CDR1 reads SGHRS; CDR2 reads YFSETQ. In DNA form, the CDR3 reads TGCGCCAGCAGCTCTTTTTCCGCAGACCGAGGGGGCGAGCAGTACTTC. Its translation is CASSSFSADRGGEQYF.

This chain connects TRBV30 to TRBJ2-7, with TRBD1 identical over 10 bases. CDR1 is GTSNPN and CDR2 is SVGIG in the germline V gene (reference sequence). The CDR3 loop spans 12 amino acids. The trim removed 5 bases at V and 4 bases at J, leaving 2 bases unmatched. This CDR3 reads CAWGTGAYEQYF. The CDR3 DNA reads as TGTGCCTGGGGGACAGGGGCTTACGAGCAGTACTTC.

The chain carries TRBV29-1 and TRBJ2-7, with TRBD1 matching 8 bases. Germline V gene data show CDR1 as SQVTM and CDR2 as ANQGSEA. V lost 8 bases to trimming and J lost 2 bases; unmatched junction nucleotides: 11. The CDR3 sequence is 14 residues long. The DNA for the CDR3 is TGCAGCTTTAGTTTGGCAGGGGGCCCCTACGAGCAGTACTTC. Its protein product is CSFSLAGGPYEQYF.

The gene calls are TRBV2 and TRBJ2-7; 9 positions agree with TRBD2. With V trimmed by 10 bases and J by 1 base, 11 bases remained unmatched. CDR3 length equals 15 residues. CDR1 SNHLY and CDR2 FYNNEI come from the germline V gene. CDR3: CATSPGLAVSYEQYF. In nucleotides, the CDR3 is TGTGCCACAAGTCCGGGACTAGCAGTATCCTACGAGCAGTACTTC.

The chain links TRBV4-2 to TRBJ2-7, with 14 bases aligning to TRBD2. V lost 0 bases and J lost 5; bases outside the gene matches: 6. This CDR3 has 17 residues. Germline loops: CDR1 LGHNA, CDR2 YNFKEQ. CDR3 residues: CASSQDRLAGGPDEQYF. CDR3 in DNA: TGTGCCAGCAGCCAAGATAGACTAGCGGGAGGGCCAGACGAGCAGTACTTC.

This clone came up once. Other DNA sequences in the same sample also yield this CDR3. The gene calls are TRBV6-5 and TRBJ2-1; maybe TRBD1 (5 bases). CDR1 is MNHEY, CDR2 SVGAGI, per germline. Trimming cost V 4 bases and J 10 bases, with 8 bases left between them. This CDR3 has 11 residues. In DNA form, the CDR3 reads TGTGCCAGCAGTTCCCCAGGGGAGCAGTTCTTC. The encoded protein is CASSSPGEQFF.

The chain is built from TRBV3-1 (or the pseudogene TRBV3-2) and TRBJ2-7; 12 bases match TRBD2. The CDR3 contains 16 residues. From germline, CDR1 is LGHDT and CDR2 YNNKEL (reference sequence). V lost 0 bases and J lost 4; bases outside the gene matches: 4. The CDR3 coding sequence is TGTGCCAGCAGCCAAGATGTGACTAGCGGGAGTTACGAGCAGTACTTC. Encoded protein: CASSQDVTSGSYEQYF.

The chain recombines TRBV7-8 with TRBJ2-5, with 7 positions matching TRBD2. Germline values: CDR1 SGHVS, CDR2 FQNEAQ. The CDR3 has 16 residues. The V segment lost 0 bases and the J segment 1 base; nucleotides outside the gene matches: 5. The DNA of the CDR3 is TGTGCCAGCAGCTTAGCACAGCGGGGAGTCCAAGAGACCCAGTACTTC. It specifies CASSLAQRGVQETQYF.

This clone was detected once. The rearrangement uses TRBV12-3 or TRBV12-4 and TRBJ2-5, with 7 bases aligning to TRBD1. This CDR3 region has 12 residues. With 8 bases clipped from V and 3 bases from J, the junction kept 3 bases outside the gene matches. DNA for the CDR3: TGTGCCAGCGGACAGGTGAAAGAGACCCAGTACTTC. Protein sequence: CASGQVKETQYF.

V and J are TRBV9 and TRBJ2-7; TRBD1 matches 8 bases. The CDR3 totals 16 residues. Losses at the gene ends were 4 bases for V and 5 bases for J; bases not matched to a gene: 14. In germline, CDR1 is SGDLS, CDR2 YYNGEE. CDR3 region: CASSPGRTGGQNEQYF. CDR3 in DNA: TGTGCCAGCAGCCCCGGTCGAACAGGGGGTCAAAACGAGCAGTACTTC.

V usage is TRBV14 and J usage is TRBJ2-7, with D possibly TRBD2 on 7 matching bases. This CDR3 contains 16 residues. Germline CDR1 SGHDN, CDR2 FVKESK. Trimming shortened V by 4 bases and J by 0 bases, and 16 bases separated the two germline ends. DNA for the CDR3: TGTGCCAGCAGCCTAGTCGGGGGGCCTCTCTCCTACGAGCAGTACTTC. Its translation: CASSLVGGPLSYEQYF. Full variable domain (remainder filled in from reference TRBV14 and TRBJ2-7): EAGVTQFPSHSVIEKGQTVTLRCDPISGHDNLYWYRRVMGKEIKFLLHFVKESKQDESGMPNNRFLAERTGGTYSTLKVQPAELEDSGVYFCASSLVGGPLSYEQYFGPGTRLTVT.

This clone was found a few times. This CDR3 reads CASRVQGANTGELFF. CDR3 bases: TGCGCCAGCAGGGTACAGGGGGCGAACACCGGGGAGCTGTTTTTT. J is TRBJ2-2 and V is TRBV5-1; 8 bases map to TRBD1. The CDR3 spans 15 residues. After removal of 5 bases from V and 0 bases from J, the junction contained 3 bases not matched to a gene. Germline CDR1 and CDR2: SGHRS and YFSETQ.

V usage is TRBV20-1 and J usage is TRBJ1-2; D is unclear. The germline gives CDR1 DFQATT, CDR2 SNEGSKA (reference sequence). V was cut by 2 bases and J by 8 bases, with 9 bases left in between. CDR3 length: 11 amino acids. The CDR3 loop reads CSARQAGGYTF. The CDR3, as DNA: TGCAGTGCTAGACAGGCGGGAGGCTACACCTTC.

This chain connects TRBV6-5 to TRBJ1-2, with TRBD1 matching over 8 bases. This CDR3 spans 14 amino acids. CDR1 and CDR2 from the germline V gene are MNHEY and SVGAGI. V was clipped by 0 bases and J by 3 bases; unmatched bases: 0. CDR3 in amino acids: CASSYSDRDYGYTF. The CDR3 DNA sequence: TGTGCCAGCAGTTACTCGGACAGGGACTATGGCTACACCTTC.

At least ten counts were recorded for this clone. The chain links TRBV6-1 to TRBJ2-1; TRBD2 matches at 10 bases. Germline V gene data show CDR1 as MNHNS and CDR2 as SASEGT. The CDR3 has 14 amino acids. After removal of 2 bases from V and 9 bases from J, the junction contained 4 bases not matched to a gene. The CDR3 DNA reads as TGTGCCAGCAGTGAACGAAGCGGGAGGGGTGAGCAGTTCTTC. It is translated as CASSERSGRGEQFF.

The chain recombines TRBV19 with TRBJ2-3; possibly TRBD1 for D (5 bases). Trimming left V 7 bases short and J 2 bases short, with 7 bases between. The germline V gene encodes CDR1 LNHDA and CDR2 SQIVND (reference sequence). This CDR3 is 12 amino acids long. The CDR3 spells CASTGHTDTQYF. In nucleotides, the CDR3 is TGTGCCAGTACAGGGCACACAGATACGCAGTATTTT.

This sequence joins TRBV27 and TRBJ2-6, with a possible D match to TRBD1 (5 bases). The CDR3 covers 15 residues. V lost 4 bases and J lost 2, with 9 bases in between. The germline V gene encodes CDR1 MNHEY and CDR2 SMNVEV (reference sequence). Here the CDR3 reads CASSSTGTGANVLTF. The CDR3 bases are TGTGCCAGCAGTTCAACAGGTACTGGGGCCAACGTCCTGACTTTC.

This chain uses TRBV15 with TRBJ2-5, with 8 bases matching TRBD2. The CDR3 is 14 residues long. Trimming at V came to 6 bases and at J to 4 bases, leaving 7 bases not matched to a gene. Looked up from germline, CDR1 is LNHNV and CDR2 is YYDKDF (reference sequence). The CDR3 spells CATRGESGGETQYF. The CDR3 coding sequence is TGTGCCACCAGGGGTGAGAGCGGGGGAGAGACCCAGTACTTC.